A selection of T cell receptor beta chains follows, all from one sample in a study of CD8 T cells in Susac syndrome. TCRdb redid the calling of the immunoSEQ multiplex PCR reads with MiXCR, one entry per CDR3 protein. Of under 200,000 distinct CDR3 sequences in the sample, 90% to 95% were seen once. Sequenced: CD4+ T cells from PBMCs. The receptors derive from a human donor with Susac syndrome. Each CDR3 is given with its conserved first and last residue. The D gene is left open where the match is weak. Clone size is not always given. Where it is, it says once, few, many or a class for expanded clones.

.	TRBV5-5	TRBJ2-4	once	CASSTHRDDKNIQYF	TGTGCCAGCAGCACCCACAGGGACGATAAAAACATTCAGTACTTC
TRBD1	TRBV12-3/TRBV12-4	TRBJ1-3	.	CASSLGQGRGLVDF	TGTGCCAGCAGCCTCGGACAGGGGAGAGGGCTCGTGGATTTT
TRBD1	TRBV10-2	TRBJ1-1	.	CASSAMTGTEAFF	TGCGCCAGCAGTGCCATGACAGGGACTGAAGCTTTCTTT
TRBD1	TRBV5-6	TRBJ2-1	.	CASSPGQGRGEQFF	TGTGCCAGCAGCCCGGGACAGGGGAGAGGAGAGCAGTTCTTC
.	TRBV10-3	TRBJ2-1	once	CAISESGPLQFF	TGTGCCATCAGTGAATCCGGACCCTTGCAGTTCTTC
.	TRBV5-1	TRBJ1-4	.	CASSLEGSSPNEKLFF	TGCGCCAGCAGCTTGGAGGGGAGCTCTCCCAATGAAAAACTGTTTTTT
.	TRBV2	TRBJ1-1	.	CASSERDSGTEAFF	TGTGCCAGCAGTGAAAGGGACTCCGGGACTGAAGCTTTCTTT
TRBD1	TRBV6-1	TRBJ1-6	.	CASSDTGQDNSPLHF	TGTGCCAGCAGTGATACGGGACAGGATAATTCACCCCTCCACTTT
TRBD1	TRBV5-6	TRBJ1-6	.	CASIHGTARSYNSPLHF	TGTGCCAGCATCCACGGGACAGCCCGCTCCTATAATTCACCCCTCCACTTT
.	TRBV29-1	TRBJ1-2	.	CSVVAGSYGYTF	TGCAGCGTTGTGGCAGGAAGCTATGGCTACACCTTC
TRBD1	TRBV19	TRBJ1-2	once	CASSRDRGGNYGYTF	TGTGCCAGTAGCCGGGACAGGGGAGGTAACTATGGCTACACCTTC
TRBD2	TRBV3-1	TRBJ2-1	.	CASRRGNNEQFF	TGTGCCAGCAGGCGGGGGAACAATGAGCAGTTCTTC